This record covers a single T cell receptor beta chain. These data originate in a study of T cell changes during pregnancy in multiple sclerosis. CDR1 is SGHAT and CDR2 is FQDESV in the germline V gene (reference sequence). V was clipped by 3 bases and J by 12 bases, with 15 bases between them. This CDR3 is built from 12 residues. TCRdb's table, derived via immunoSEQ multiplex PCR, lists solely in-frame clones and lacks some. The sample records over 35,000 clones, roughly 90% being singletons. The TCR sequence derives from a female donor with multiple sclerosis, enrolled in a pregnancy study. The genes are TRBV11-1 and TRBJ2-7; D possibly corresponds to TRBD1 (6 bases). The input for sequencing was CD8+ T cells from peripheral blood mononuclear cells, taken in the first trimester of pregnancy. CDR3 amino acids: CASSFEMGHWYF. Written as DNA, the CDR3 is TGTGCCAGCAGCTTTGAGATGGGACACTGGTACTTC.